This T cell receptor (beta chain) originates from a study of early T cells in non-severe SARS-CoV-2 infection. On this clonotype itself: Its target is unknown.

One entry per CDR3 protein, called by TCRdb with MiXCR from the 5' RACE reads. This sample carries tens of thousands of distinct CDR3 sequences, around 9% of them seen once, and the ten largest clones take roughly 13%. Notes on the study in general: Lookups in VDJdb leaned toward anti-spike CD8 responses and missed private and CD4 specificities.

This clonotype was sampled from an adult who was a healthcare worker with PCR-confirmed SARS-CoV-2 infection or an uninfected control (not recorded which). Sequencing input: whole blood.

The CDR3 DNA reads TGTGCCAGCAGCATTCAGGCAAGCTACAATGAGCAGTTCTTC. It yields the protein CASSIQASYNEQFF. This sequence joins TRBV7-3 and TRBJ2-1, with D unclear. Looked up from germline, CDR1 is SGHTA and CDR2 is FQGTGA. The CDR3 spans 14 residues. With 5 bases removed from V and 3 bases from J, the gap between germline ends came to 11 bases.